The clone carrying this T cell receptor beta chain was seen ten or more times. The investigators amplified TCR beta CDR3 regions from RNA transcripts. HTBI primers were used for first-round RT-PCR of the TCR CDR3. TCRdb reprocessed the multiplex PCR reads with MiXCR, giving one entry per CDR3 protein. The sample shows about 560,000 distinct CDR3 sequences, 16% of them seen only once. This record comes from a study of T cells in Graves' hyperthyroidism and ophthalmopathy. The germline V gene encodes CDR1 KGHSH and CDR2 LQKENI. There are 16 residues in the CDR3. Between the trimmed V and J ends, which lost 1 base and 6 bases, there was a span of 16 bases.

The sequencing sample was made of blood. This TCR was sampled from a woman under 30 with Graves' hyperthyroidism. This sequence joins TRBV18 and TRBJ2-1; D call uncertain. DNA for the CDR3: TGTGCCAGCTCACCACTTGCCGGAGACCACCCCAATGAGCAGTTCTTC. Translated: CASSPLAGDHPNEQFF.